These 2 T cell receptor beta chains originate from one sample sequenced in a study of T cells in Graves' hyperthyroidism and ophthalmopathy. There were TCR beta CDR3 regions amplified from RNA transcripts. The TCR CDR3 first-round RT-PCR relied on the HTBI primer set. TCRdb analysed the multiplex PCR reads with MiXCR anew, one entry per CDR3 protein. The sample has almost 500,000 distinct CDR3 sequences, about 22% seen once. Sequenced material: blood. These receptors were collected from a woman between 65 and 79 years old with Graves' ophthalmopathy.

The J gene is TRBJ2-7, the V gene TRBV11-2; 7 bases fit TRBD2. The ends lost 5 bases at V and 4 bases at J; junction bases unmatched: 11. The CDR3 is 15 amino acids. Germline assignment: CDR1 SGHAT and CDR2 FQNNGV. The chain's CDR3 is CASSTSKAGLYEQYF. CDR3 DNA sequence: TGTGCCAGCAGCACCTCGAAAGCGGGACTGTACGAGCAGTACTTC.

This clonotype was counted ten times or more. The chain uses TRBV6-2 or TRBV6-3 and TRBJ2-3; D is uncertain. This CDR3 spans 15 amino acids. Deletions cut 6 bases from V and 7 bases from J, with 20 bases between. Germline V gives CDR1 MNHEY, CDR2 SVGEGT. CDR3 in amino acids: CASSTGWSRLNTQYF. In nucleotides, the CDR3 is TGTGCCAGCAGCACCGGTTGGAGCAGGCTGAATACGCAGTATTTT.